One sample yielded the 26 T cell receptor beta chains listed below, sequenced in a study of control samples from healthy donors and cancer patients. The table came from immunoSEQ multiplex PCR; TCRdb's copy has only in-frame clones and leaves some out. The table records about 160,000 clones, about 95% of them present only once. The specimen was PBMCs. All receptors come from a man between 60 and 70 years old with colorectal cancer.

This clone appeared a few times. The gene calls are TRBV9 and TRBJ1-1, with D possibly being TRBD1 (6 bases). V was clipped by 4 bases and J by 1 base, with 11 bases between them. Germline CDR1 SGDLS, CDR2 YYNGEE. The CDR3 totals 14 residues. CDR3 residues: CASSIQGANTEAFF. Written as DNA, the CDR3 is TGTGCCAGCAGCATACAGGGCGCGAACACTGAAGCTTTCTTT.

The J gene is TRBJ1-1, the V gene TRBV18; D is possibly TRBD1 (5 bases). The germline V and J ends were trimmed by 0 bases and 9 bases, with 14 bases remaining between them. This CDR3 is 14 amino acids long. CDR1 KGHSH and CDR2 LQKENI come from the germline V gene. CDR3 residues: CASSPPGGVDQAFF. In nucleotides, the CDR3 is TGTGCCAGCTCACCACCGGGAGGGGTAGATCAAGCTTTCTTT.

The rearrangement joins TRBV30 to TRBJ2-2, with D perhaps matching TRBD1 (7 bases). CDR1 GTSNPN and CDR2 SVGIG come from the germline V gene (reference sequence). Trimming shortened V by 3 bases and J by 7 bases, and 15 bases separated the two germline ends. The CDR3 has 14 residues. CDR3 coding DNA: TGTGCCTGGAGAATTGACAGGGAGGTCGGGGAGCTGTTTTTT. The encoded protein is CAWRIDREVGELFF.

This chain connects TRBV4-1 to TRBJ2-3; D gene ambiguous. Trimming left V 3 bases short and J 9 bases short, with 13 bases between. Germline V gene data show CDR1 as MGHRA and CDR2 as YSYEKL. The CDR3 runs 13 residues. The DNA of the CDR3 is TGCGCCAGCAGCCAGGCCTCAGAGAAGACGCAGTATTTT. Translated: CASSQASEKTQYF.

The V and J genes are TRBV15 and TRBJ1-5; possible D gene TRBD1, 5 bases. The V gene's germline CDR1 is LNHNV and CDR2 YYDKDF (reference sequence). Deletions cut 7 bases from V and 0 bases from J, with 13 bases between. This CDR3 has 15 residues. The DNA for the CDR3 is TGTGCCACCACCGACAGCCCCAATAGCAATCAGCCCCAGCATTTT. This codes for CATTDSPNSNQPQHF. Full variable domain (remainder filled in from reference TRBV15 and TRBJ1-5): DAMVIQNPRYQVTQFGKPVTLSCSQTLNHNVMYWYQQKSSQAPKLLFHYYDKDFNNEADTPDNFQSRRPNTSFCFLDIRSPGLGDTAMYLCATTDSPNSNQPQHFGDGTRLSIL.

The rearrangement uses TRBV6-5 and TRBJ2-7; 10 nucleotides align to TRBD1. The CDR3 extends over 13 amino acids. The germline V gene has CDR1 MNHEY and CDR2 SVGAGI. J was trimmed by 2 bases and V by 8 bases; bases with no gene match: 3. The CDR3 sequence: CASRQGAPYEQYF. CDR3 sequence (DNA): TGTGCCAGCCGACAGGGGGCCCCCTACGAGCAGTACTTC.

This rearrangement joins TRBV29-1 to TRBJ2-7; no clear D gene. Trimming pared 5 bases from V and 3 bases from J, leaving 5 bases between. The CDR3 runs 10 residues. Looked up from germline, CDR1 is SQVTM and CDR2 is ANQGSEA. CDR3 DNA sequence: TGCAGCGTTTGGGGCTACGAGCAGTACTTC. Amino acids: CSVWGYEQYF.

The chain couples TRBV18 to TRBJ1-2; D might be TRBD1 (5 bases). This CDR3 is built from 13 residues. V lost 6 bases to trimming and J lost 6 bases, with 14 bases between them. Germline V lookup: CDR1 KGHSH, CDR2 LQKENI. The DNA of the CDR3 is TGTGCCAGCTCGCCGAGGCAGGGCGATGGCTACACCTTC. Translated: CASSPRQGDGYTF.

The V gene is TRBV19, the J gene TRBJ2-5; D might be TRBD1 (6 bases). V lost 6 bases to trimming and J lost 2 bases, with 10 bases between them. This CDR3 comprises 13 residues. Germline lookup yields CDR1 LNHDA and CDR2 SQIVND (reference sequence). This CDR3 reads CASSGTPQETQYF. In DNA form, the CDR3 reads TGTGCCAGTAGCGGGACACCTCAAGAGACCCAGTACTTC.

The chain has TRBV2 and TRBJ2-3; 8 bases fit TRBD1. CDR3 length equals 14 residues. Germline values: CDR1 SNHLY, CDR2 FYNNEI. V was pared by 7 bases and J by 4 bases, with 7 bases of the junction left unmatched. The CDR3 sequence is CASKRTGSADTQYF. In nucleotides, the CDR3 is TGTGCCAGCAAACGGACAGGGAGCGCAGATACGCAGTATTTT.

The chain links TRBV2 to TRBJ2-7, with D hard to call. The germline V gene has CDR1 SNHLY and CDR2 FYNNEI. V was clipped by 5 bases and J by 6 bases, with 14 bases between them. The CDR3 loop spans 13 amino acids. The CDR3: CASSWQASGEQYF. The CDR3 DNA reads TGTGCCAGCAGTTGGCAGGCTTCCGGCGAGCAGTACTTC.

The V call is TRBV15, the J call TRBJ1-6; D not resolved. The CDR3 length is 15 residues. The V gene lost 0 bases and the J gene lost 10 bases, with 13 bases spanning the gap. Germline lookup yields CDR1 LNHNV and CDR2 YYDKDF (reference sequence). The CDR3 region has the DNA TGTGCCACCAGCAGAGAGAGTTCTGGGTGGTCACCCCTCCACTTT. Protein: CATSRESSGWSPLHF.

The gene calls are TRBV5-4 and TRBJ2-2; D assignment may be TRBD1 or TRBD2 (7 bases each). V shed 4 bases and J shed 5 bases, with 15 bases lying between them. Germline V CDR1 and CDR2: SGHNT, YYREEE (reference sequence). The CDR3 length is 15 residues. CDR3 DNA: TGTGCCAGCAGCGAGGGAGGGGGCATTACCGGGGAGCTGTTTTTT. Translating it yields CASSEGGGITGELFF.

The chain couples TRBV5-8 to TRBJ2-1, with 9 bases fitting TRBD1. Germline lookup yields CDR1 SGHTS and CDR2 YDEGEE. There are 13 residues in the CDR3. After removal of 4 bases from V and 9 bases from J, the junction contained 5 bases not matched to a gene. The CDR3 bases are TGTGCCAGCAGCCGGGACAGGGTCATTGAGCAGTTCTTC. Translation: CASSRDRVIEQFF. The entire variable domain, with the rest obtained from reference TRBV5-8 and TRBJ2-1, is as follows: EAGVTQSPTHLIKTRGQQATLRCSPISGHTSVYWYQQALGLGLQFLLWYDEGEERNRGNFPPRFSGRQFPNYSSELNVNALELEDSALYLCASSRDRVIEQFFGPGTRLTVL.

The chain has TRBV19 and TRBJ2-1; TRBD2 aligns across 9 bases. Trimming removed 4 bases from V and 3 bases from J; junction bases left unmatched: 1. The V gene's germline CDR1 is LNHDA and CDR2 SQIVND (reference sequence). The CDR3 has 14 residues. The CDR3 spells CASSSGGGYNEQFF. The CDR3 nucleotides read TGTGCCAGTAGTAGCGGGGGGGGCTACAATGAGCAGTTCTTC.

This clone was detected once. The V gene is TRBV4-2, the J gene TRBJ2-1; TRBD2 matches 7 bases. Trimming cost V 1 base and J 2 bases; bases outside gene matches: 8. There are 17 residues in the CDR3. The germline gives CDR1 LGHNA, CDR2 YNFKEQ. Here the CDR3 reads CASSQAPIGGTYNEQFF. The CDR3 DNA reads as TGTGCCAGCAGCCAAGCCCCTATCGGGGGGACCTACAATGAGCAGTTCTTC.

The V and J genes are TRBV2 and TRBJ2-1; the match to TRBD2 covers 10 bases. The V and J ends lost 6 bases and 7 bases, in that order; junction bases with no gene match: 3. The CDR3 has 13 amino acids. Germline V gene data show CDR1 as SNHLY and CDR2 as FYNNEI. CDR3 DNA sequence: TGTGCCAGCAGGACGGGACTAGCGAATGAGCAGTTCTTC. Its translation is CASRTGLANEQFF.

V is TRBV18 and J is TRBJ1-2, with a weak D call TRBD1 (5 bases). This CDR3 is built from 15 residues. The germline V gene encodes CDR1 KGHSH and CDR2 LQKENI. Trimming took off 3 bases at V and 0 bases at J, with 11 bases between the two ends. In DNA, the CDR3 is TGTGCCAGCTCACCGTCGGGGGGAACTAACTATGGCTACACCTTC. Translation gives CASSPSGGTNYGYTF.

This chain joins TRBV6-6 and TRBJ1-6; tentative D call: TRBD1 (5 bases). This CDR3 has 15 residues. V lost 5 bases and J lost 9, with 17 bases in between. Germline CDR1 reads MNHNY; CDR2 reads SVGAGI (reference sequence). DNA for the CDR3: TGTGCCAGCAGTGACGACTTGGTTAGGGGTTCACCCCTCCACTTT. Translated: CASSDDLVRGSPLHF.

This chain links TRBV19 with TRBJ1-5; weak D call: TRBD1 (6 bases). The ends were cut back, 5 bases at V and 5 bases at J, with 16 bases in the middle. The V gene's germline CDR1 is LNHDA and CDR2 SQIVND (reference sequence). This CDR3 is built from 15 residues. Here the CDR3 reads CASSDSTGNHQPQHF. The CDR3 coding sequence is TGTGCCAGTAGTGATTCCACAGGGAACCATCAGCCCCAGCATTTT.

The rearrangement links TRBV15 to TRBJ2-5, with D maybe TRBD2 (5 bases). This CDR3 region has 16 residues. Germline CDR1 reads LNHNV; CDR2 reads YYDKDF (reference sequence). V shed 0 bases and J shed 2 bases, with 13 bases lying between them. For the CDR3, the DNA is TGTGCCACCAGCAGAGATGAGGGCAGCCTACAAGAGACCCAGTACTTC. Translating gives CATSRDEGSLQETQYF.

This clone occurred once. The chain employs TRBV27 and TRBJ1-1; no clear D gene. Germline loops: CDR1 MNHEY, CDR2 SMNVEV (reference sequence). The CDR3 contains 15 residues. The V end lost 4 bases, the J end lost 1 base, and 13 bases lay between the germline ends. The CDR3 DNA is TGTGCCAGCAGTTCCTGGGAAGGTGCGAACACTGAAGCTTTCTTT. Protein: CASSSWEGANTEAFF.

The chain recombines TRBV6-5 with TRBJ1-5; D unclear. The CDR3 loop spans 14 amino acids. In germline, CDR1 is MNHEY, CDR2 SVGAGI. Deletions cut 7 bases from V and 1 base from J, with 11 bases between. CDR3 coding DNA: TGTGCCAGCACCGAAGGATACAGCAATCAGCCCCAGCATTTT. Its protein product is CASTEGYSNQPQHF.

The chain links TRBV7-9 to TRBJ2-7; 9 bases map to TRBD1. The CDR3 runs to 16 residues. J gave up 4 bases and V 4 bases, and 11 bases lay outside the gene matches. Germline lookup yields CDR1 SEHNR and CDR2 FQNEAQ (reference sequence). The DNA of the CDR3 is TGTGCCAGCAGCTCCACGTCGGGACAGGGAGGATACGAGCAGTACTTC. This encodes CASSSTSGQGGYEQYF.

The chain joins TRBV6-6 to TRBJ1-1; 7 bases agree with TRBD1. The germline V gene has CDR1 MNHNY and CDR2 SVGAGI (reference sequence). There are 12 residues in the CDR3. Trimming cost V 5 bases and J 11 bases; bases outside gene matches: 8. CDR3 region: CASSDDRARAFF. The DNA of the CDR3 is TGTGCCAGCAGTGACGACAGGGCCCGGGCTTTCTTT.

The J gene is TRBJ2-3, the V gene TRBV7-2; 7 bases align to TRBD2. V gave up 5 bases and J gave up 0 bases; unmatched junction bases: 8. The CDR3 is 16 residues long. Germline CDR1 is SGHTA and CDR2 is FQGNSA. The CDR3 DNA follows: TGTGCCAGCAGCCCGTGGGACTACCCTAGCACAGATACGCAGTATTTT. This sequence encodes CASSPWDYPSTDTQYF.